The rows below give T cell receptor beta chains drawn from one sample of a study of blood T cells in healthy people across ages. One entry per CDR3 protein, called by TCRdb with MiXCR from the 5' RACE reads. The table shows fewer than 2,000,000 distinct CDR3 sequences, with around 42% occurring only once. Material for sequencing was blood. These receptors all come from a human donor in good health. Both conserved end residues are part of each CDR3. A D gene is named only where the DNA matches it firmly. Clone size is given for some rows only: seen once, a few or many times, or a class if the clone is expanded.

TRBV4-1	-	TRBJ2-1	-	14	TGCGCCAGCAAAGGCTCCTCCTTTAGGAATGAGCAGTTCTTC	CASKGSSFRNEQFF
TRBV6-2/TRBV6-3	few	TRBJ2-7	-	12	TGTGCCGGGATCGGGGAAGGCGACGAGCAGTACTTC	CAGIGEGDEQYF
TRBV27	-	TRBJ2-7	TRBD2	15	TGTGCCAGCAGTTTTTCTACTAGCGGCCCCTACGAGCAGTACTTC	CASSFSTSGPYEQYF
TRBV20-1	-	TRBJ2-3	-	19	TGCAGTGCTAGGCCCCCCTGGGCCTTCGCAGGGGCCAACACAGATACGCAGTATTTT	CSARPPWAFAGANTDTQYF
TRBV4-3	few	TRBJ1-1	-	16	TGCGCCAGCAGCCAGAGGGTGCGGGGGGCGAGAACTGAAGCTTTCTTT	CASSQRVRGARTEAFF
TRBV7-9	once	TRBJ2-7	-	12	TGTGCCAGCACTCTGGGGGGACCCGAGCAGTACTTC	CASTLGGPEQYF
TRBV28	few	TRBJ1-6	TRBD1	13	TGTGCCAGCAAGGGACAGGGTGGTTCACCCCTCCACTTT	CASKGQGGSPLHF
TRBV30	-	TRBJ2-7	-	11	TGTGCCTGGAGTGAGCAGTACGAGCAGTACTTC	CAWSEQYEQYF
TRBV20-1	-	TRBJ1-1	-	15	TGCAGTGCTCTTACACCCGGGACACCTTACACTGAAGCTTTCTTT	CSALTPGTPYTEAFF
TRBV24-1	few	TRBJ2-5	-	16	TGTGCCACCAGTGTTGGGAACCGGGGTTATCAAGAGACCCAGTACTTC	CATSVGNRGYQETQYF
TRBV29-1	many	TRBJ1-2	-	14	TGCAGCGTCCAGGGGACCGGGTTAAACTATGGCTACACCTTC	CSVQGTGLNYGYTF
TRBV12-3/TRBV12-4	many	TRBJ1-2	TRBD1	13	TGTGCCAGCAGTCCTCAGGGGGCGCGGGGCTACACCTTC	CASSPQGARGYTF
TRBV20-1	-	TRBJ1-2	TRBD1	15	TGCAGTGCTAGAGATAGAGGGACAGGGAAGTCTGGCTACACCTTC	CSARDRGTGKSGYTF
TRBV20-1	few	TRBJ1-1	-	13	TGCAGTGCTAGCCCTTGGTCCGAAACTGAAGCTTTCTTT	CSASPWSETEAFF
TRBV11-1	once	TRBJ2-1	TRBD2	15	TGTGCCAGCTCCCCGGGGGCTAGCGGGGACAATGAGCAGTTCTTC	CASSPGASGDNEQFF
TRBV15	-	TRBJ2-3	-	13	TGTGCCACCCTCGGGTCGGCCACAGATACGCAGTATTTT	CATLGSATDTQYF
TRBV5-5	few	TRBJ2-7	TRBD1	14	TGTGCCAGCAGCTTGTGGCAGGGGGACTACGAGCAGTACTTC	CASSLWQGDYEQYF
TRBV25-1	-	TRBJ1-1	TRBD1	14	TGTGCCAGCAGTGAGACAGGGGGGTACACTGAAGCTTTCTTT	CASSETGGYTEAFF
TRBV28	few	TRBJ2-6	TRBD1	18	TGTGCCAGCAGCTCGATAATGGACAGGTTGTCTGGGGCCAACGTCCTGACTTTC	CASSSIMDRLSGANVLTF
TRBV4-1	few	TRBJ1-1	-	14	TGCGCCAGCAGCCGGAATGGGGCGAACACTGAAGCTTTCTTT	CASSRNGANTEAFF
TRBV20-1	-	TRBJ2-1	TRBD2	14	TGCAGTGCTCTGCGGGGGGGCCTTTGGGATGAGCAGTTCTTC	CSALRGGLWDEQFF
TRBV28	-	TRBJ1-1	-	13	TGTGCCAGCAGTTTATCGGTCCGACCAAAAGCTTTCTTT	CASSLSVRPKAFF
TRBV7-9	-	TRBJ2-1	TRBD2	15	TGTGCCAGCAGACCCCTAGCGGGGGGGCTCAATGAGCAGTTCTTC	CASRPLAGGLNEQFF
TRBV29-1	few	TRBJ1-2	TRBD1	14	TGCAGCGTTGGCGGAGGGACAGGGGACTATGGCTACACCTTC	CSVGGGTGDYGYTF
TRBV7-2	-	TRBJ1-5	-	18	TGTGCCAGCAGCCCACTCGACGGTGGGGCATATGGCAATCAGCCCCAGCATTTT	CASSPLDGGAYGNQPQHF
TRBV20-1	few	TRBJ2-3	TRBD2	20	TGCAGTGCTAGGCGTTTTAGGCTAGCGGGGGGGCCCAATCCCACAGATACGCAGTATTTT	CSARRFRLAGGPNPTDTQYF
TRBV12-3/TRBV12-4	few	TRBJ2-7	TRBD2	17	TGTGCCAGCAGTAGGCCGGGACTAGCGGTAAGCTCCTACGAGCAGTACTTC	CASSRPGLAVSSYEQYF
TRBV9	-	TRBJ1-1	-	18	TGTGCCACCAGCGTAGAGTGGTCCCCCTTGCGATTGAACACTGAAGCTTTCTTT	CATSVEWSPLRLNTEAFF
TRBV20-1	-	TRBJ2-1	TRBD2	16	TGCAGTGCAAACGTCCCTAGCGGGGGGCTTTACAATGAGCAGTTCTTC	CSANVPSGGLYNEQFF
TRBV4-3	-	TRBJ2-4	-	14	TGCGCCAGCAGCCAGGCTGCAACCAACAATGAGCAGTACTTC	CASSQAATNNEQYF
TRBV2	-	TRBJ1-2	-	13	TGTGCCAGCAGTGCAGAACAGTCCTTGGGCTACACCTTC	CASSAEQSLGYTF
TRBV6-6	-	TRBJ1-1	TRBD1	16	TGTGCCAGCAGTTACTCCGGGACAGGGGAAACCGGTGAAGCTTTCTTT	CASSYSGTGETGEAFF
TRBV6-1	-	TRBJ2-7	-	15	TGTGCCAGCAGTCCCCTACATTCGGTCTCCTACGAGCAGTACTTC	CASSPLHSVSYEQYF
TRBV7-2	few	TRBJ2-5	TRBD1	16	TGTGCCAGCAGCCCACAGGGGGACACAAGCCAAGAGACCCAGTACTTC	CASSPQGDTSQETQYF
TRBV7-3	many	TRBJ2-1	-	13	TGTGCCAGCAGCCTGGGACCCCGCAATGAGCAGTTCTTC	CASSLGPRNEQFF
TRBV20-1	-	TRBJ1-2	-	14	TGCAGTGCTAGGCCGGCCGGGTTCCACTATGGCTACACCTTC	CSARPAGFHYGYTF
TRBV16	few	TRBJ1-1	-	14	TGTGCCAGCAGCCCTGAGGGTGTGAACACTGAAGCTTTCTTT	CASSPEGVNTEAFF
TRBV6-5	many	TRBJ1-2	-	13	TGTGCCAGCAGTTACAGGGGTTTCTATGGCTACACCTTC	CASSYRGFYGYTF
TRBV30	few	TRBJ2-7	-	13	TGTGCCTGGAGGCGGAGGGCCTCCTACGAGCAGTACTTC	CAWRRRASYEQYF
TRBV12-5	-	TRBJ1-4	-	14	TGTGCTAGTGGTTTGGGCAGGGCGGATGAAAAACTGTTTTTT	CASGLGRADEKLFF
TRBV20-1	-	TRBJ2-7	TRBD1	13	TGCAGTGCTCGGGACAGGACTACCTACGAGCAGTACTTC	CSARDRTTYEQYF
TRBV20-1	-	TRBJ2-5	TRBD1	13	TGCAGTGCTCCCACAGGGGGTATGAAGACCCAGTACTTC	CSAPTGGMKTQYF
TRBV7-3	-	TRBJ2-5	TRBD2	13	TGTGCCAGCAGCTTCGAGACTAGCGGGACCCAGTACTTC	CASSFETSGTQYF
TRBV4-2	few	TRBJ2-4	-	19	TGTGCCAGCAGCCAACTTACAGGGTTTGTAAGCCTGGGAAGAAACATTCAGTACTTC	CASSQLTGFVSLGRNIQYF
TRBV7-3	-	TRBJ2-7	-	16	TGTGCCAGCAGCCAGGCTGGCGGCGACAATCCCTACGAGCAGTACTTC	CASSQAGGDNPYEQYF
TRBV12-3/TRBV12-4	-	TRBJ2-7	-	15	TGTGCCAGCAGCCCGACAGCCTCATTATTCTATGAGCAGTACTTC	CASSPTASLFYEQYF
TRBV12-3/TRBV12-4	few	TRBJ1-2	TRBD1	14	TGTGCCAGCAGTCCATGGGACAGGGGGAATGGCTACACCTTC	CASSPWDRGNGYTF
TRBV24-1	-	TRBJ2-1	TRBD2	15	TGTGCCACCAGTGACCACGGGACTAGCCCCAATGAGCAGTTCTTC	CATSDHGTSPNEQFF
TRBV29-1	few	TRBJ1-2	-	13	TGCAGCGTTGTCATCTATTTGGGGGGTGGCTACACCTTC	CSVVIYLGGGYTF
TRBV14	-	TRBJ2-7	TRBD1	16	TGTGCCAGTAGCCAAGACGAGGGACAGGAGTTCTACGAGCAGTACTTC	CASSQDEGQEFYEQYF
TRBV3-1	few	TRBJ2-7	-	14	TGTGCCAGCAGCCCACTTGATAGCACCTACGAGCAGTACTTC	CASSPLDSTYEQYF
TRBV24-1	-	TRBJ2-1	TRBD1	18	TGTGCCACCAGTGTTGTGGGACAGGGGGTTAGCTCCTACAATGAGCAGTTCTTC	CATSVVGQGVSSYNEQFF